These T cell receptor beta chains were read from a single sample in a study of regulatory T cells in long-lasting Graves disease. Each CDR3 protein is one row after TCRdb ran MiXCR on the multiplex PCR reads. This sample has some 340,000 distinct CDR3 sequences, with 10% to 15% found just once. These sequences were also reported in another study, on T cells in Graves' hyperthyroidism and ophthalmopathy.

This sample comprised peripheral blood mononuclear cells (PBMCs), obtained at new diagnosis, from a patient treated with antithyroid drugs. Receptors originate from a woman aged 18-29 years with Graves disease. Both conserved end residues are part of each CDR3. Each record gives: J gene, D gene, V gene, clone size, CDR3 DNA, CDR3 protein. The D gene is left open where the match is weak. The listing skips clone size in some rows; elsewhere it reads once, few, many or a size class.

j_gene: TRBJ2-7
d_gene: TRBD1
v_gene: TRBV24-1
abundance: NA
CDR3nt: TGTGCCACCAGTGATCCGGGACAGGGGGCGCGAGAGCAGTACTTC
CDR3aa: CATSDPGQGAREQYF

j_gene: TRBJ1-1
d_gene: TRBD1
v_gene: TRBV19
abundance: few
CDR3nt: TGTGCCAGTACCCCACTGACAGGGGGTGAAGCTTTCTTT
CDR3aa: CASTPLTGGEAFF

j_gene: TRBJ2-1
d_gene: TRBD2
v_gene: TRBV9
abundance: many
CDR3nt: TGTGCCAGCAGCGTAAGTATAGCGGGAGTATACAATGAGCAGTTCTTC
CDR3aa: CASSVSIAGVYNEQFF

j_gene: TRBJ2-1
d_gene: NA
v_gene: TRBV24-1
abundance: many
CDR3nt: TGTGCCACCAGTGATTTGCGGGAACAGTTCTTC
CDR3aa: CATSDLREQFF

j_gene: TRBJ2-7
d_gene: TRBD1
v_gene: TRBV27
abundance: many
CDR3nt: TGTGCCAGCAGTTTAGTACCGGGACAGGGTTACGAGCAGTACTTC
CDR3aa: CASSLVPGQGYEQYF

j_gene: TRBJ2-1
d_gene: NA
v_gene: TRBV7-2
abundance: NA
CDR3nt: TGTGCCAGCAGCCAACATCCGGGAGCAGGAGACGAGCAGTTCTTC
CDR3aa: CASSQHPGAGDEQFF

j_gene: TRBJ2-5
d_gene: NA
v_gene: TRBV6-2/TRBV6-3
abundance: many
CDR3nt: TGTGCCAGCAGTTACCCGACGACCGCTGGAGAAGAGACCCAGTACTTC
CDR3aa: CASSYPTTAGEETQYF

j_gene: TRBJ2-1
d_gene: NA
v_gene: TRBV7-6
abundance: NA
CDR3nt: TGTGCCAGCAGCTTAGGAGTAATCCGGGGGTTCGGTGTTGAGCAGTTCTTC
CDR3aa: CASSLGVIRGFGVEQFF

j_gene: TRBJ2-5
d_gene: TRBD2
v_gene: TRBV4-2
abundance: NA
CDR3nt: TGTGCCAGCAGCTACTCAGGGTCGGGGGGAGAGACCCAGTACTTC
CDR3aa: CASSYSGSGGETQYF

j_gene: TRBJ1-1
d_gene: NA
v_gene: TRBV3-1
abundance: many
CDR3nt: TGTGCCAGCAGGCAGGAGCCTAGGTCTGAAGCTTTCTTT
CDR3aa: CASRQEPRSEAFF

j_gene: TRBJ1-2
d_gene: NA
v_gene: TRBV18
abundance: many
CDR3nt: TGTGCCAGCTCACCAGGCTTGGGCAGTCTCTATGGCTACACCTTC
CDR3aa: CASSPGLGSLYGYTF

j_gene: TRBJ2-7
d_gene: NA
v_gene: TRBV7-3
abundance: many
CDR3nt: TGTGCCAGCAGCTTATTCCCGGAAAAGAGCTACGAGCAGTACTTC
CDR3aa: CASSLFPEKSYEQYF

j_gene: TRBJ2-3
d_gene: TRBD1
v_gene: TRBV19
abundance: NA
CDR3nt: TGTGCCAGTAGCGGACAGGGCTACACAGATACGCAGTATTTT
CDR3aa: CASSGQGYTDTQYF

j_gene: TRBJ2-5
d_gene: NA
v_gene: TRBV20-1
abundance: many
CDR3nt: TGCAGTGCTAGATTGCTGGGCGCCGAGACCCAGTACTTC
CDR3aa: CSARLLGAETQYF

j_gene: TRBJ1-1
d_gene: NA
v_gene: TRBV20-1
abundance: many
CDR3nt: TGCAGTGCTGCATCGGACTACACTGAAGCTTTCTTT
CDR3aa: CSAASDYTEAFF

j_gene: TRBJ1-2
d_gene: NA
v_gene: TRBV2
abundance: many
CDR3nt: TGTGCCAGCAGTGAAGAGGCAGTCGGTGGCTACACCTTC
CDR3aa: CASSEEAVGGYTF

j_gene: TRBJ2-1
d_gene: TRBD2
v_gene: TRBV6-5
abundance: many
CDR3nt: TGTGCCAGCAGTTACGGGACTAGCGGGGGTAATGAGCAGTTCTTC
CDR3aa: CASSYGTSGGNEQFF

j_gene: TRBJ1-3
d_gene: NA
v_gene: TRBV15
abundance: many
CDR3nt: TGTGCCACCAGCACGGACGTCGGAAACACCATATATTTT
CDR3aa: CATSTDVGNTIYF

j_gene: TRBJ2-1
d_gene: NA
v_gene: TRBV28
abundance: many
CDR3nt: TGTGCCAGCAGTTTCGAAGGGGAGCAGTTCTTC
CDR3aa: CASSFEGEQFF

j_gene: TRBJ2-3
d_gene: TRBD1
v_gene: TRBV11-2
abundance: many
CDR3nt: TGTGCCAGCAGAGCGACAGGGGGTAGCACAGATACGCAGTATTTT
CDR3aa: CASRATGGSTDTQYF

j_gene: TRBJ2-2
d_gene: TRBD2
v_gene: TRBV7-9
abundance: few
CDR3nt: TGCTGCGGGGGGCCGGACACCGGGGAGCTGTTTTTT
CDR3aa: CCGGPDTGELFF

j_gene: TRBJ1-1
d_gene: TRBD1
v_gene: TRBV6-1
abundance: many
CDR3nt: TGTGCCAGCAGTGGAGCCCCGTCGACAGGGATGATACTGAGCACTGAAGCTTTCTTT
CDR3aa: CASSGAPSTGMILSTEAFF

j_gene: TRBJ1-1
d_gene: NA
v_gene: TRBV3-1
abundance: many
CDR3nt: TGTGCCAGCAGCTACATGGGGCGGGGGACTGAAGCTTTCTTT
CDR3aa: CASSYMGRGTEAFF

j_gene: TRBJ1-5
d_gene: NA
v_gene: TRBV30
abundance: NA
CDR3nt: TGTGCCTCGGCCGGCGACCTCAATCAGCCCCAGCATTTT
CDR3aa: CASAGDLNQPQHF

j_gene: TRBJ1-2
d_gene: TRBD1
v_gene: TRBV6-2/TRBV6-3
abundance: few
CDR3nt: TGTGCCAGCAGTACCGGGACAGCGAGAACTAACTATGGCTACACCTTC
CDR3aa: CASSTGTARTNYGYTF

j_gene: TRBJ2-2
d_gene: TRBD2
v_gene: TRBV20-1
abundance: NA
CDR3nt: TGCAGTGCCACTAAACCCCCGGGACTAGCAGCGGCGGGCACCGGGGAGCTGTTTTTT
CDR3aa: CSATKPPGLAAAGTGELFF

j_gene: TRBJ2-1
d_gene: TRBD2
v_gene: TRBV15
abundance: few
CDR3nt: TGTGCCACCAGCGAGCCGGGACTAGCGGGAAAGGATGAGCAGTTCTTC
CDR3aa: CATSEPGLAGKDEQFF

j_gene: TRBJ2-3
d_gene: NA
v_gene: TRBV7-2
abundance: many
CDR3nt: TGTGCCAGCAGCTTCCGACCGAGGAGCACAGATACGCAGTATTTT
CDR3aa: CASSFRPRSTDTQYF